This TCR beta chain was profiled in a study of OX40 agonist ivuxolimab in advanced cancers. The overall study: Intravenous ivuxolimab at 0.01 to 10 mg/kg was given to patients every 2 weeks. A history of anti-PD-1, anti-PD-L1 or anti-CTLA-4 therapy was acceptable, and approximately 39% had some.

V shed 6 bases, J shed 5 bases, and the junction held 14 bases outside the gene matches. The CDR3 is made up of 17 amino acids. The germline CDR1 and CDR2 sequences are SGHTA and FQGNSA. This clone has more than one count but fewer than ten. Its antigen is undetermined. Study findings and constraints: Antigen specificity remained undetermined for the expanded peripheral T cells. With doses of 0.1 to 3.0 mg/kg, CD4+ and CD8+ blood T cells had undergone clonal expansion by week 6.

Measured with immunoSEQ multiplex PCR; TCRdb has only the in-frame clones, and not every one. This sample has 35,000 to 55,000 clones, with 65% to 85% found just once. This sequence was found in an adult with an advanced solid tumor such as melanoma, head and neck, liver or kidney cancer. Sequencing was performed on CD4+ or CD8+ T cells sorted from blood, taken in a trial of the OX40 agonist ivuxolimab. V is TRBV7-2 and J is TRBJ2-1; TRBD2 matches 9 bases. CDR3 DNA sequence: TGTGCCAGCAGTCGTCTCAGGAGACTAGCGGATAACAATGAGCAGTTCTTC. This sequence encodes CASSRLRRLADNNEQFF.